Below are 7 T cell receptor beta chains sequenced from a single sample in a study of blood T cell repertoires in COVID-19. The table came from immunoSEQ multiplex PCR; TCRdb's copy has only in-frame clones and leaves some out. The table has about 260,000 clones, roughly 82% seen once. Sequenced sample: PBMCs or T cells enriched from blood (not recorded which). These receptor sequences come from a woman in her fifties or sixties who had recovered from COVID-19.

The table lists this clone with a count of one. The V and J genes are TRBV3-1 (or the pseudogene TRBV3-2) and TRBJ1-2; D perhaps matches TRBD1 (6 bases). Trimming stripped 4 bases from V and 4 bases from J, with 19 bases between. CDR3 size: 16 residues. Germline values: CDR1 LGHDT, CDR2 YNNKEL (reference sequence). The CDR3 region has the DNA TGTGCCAGCAGCCTCATCCGGGACACGGGAATCTATGGCTACACCTTC. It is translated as CASSLIRDTGIYGYTF.

The CDR3 region is CATSRVADKQYF. DNA of the CDR3: TGTGCCACCAGCAGAGTGGCAGACAAGCAGTACTTC. The V call is TRBV15, the J call TRBJ2-7; D is uncertain. There are 12 residues in the CDR3. Germline assignment: CDR1 LNHNV and CDR2 YYDKDF (reference sequence). V was cut by 1 base and J by 8 bases, with 9 bases left in between. Variable domain in full (rest from reference TRBV15 and TRBJ2-7): DAMVIQNPRYQVTQFGKPVTLSCSQTLNHNVMYWYQQKSSQAPKLLFHYYDKDFNNEADTPDNFQSRRPNTSFCFLDIRSPGLGDTAMYLCATSRVADKQYFGPGTRLTVT.

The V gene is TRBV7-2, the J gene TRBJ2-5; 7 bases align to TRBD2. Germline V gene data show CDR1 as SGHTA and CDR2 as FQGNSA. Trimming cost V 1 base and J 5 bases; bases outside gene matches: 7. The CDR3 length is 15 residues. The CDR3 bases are TGTGCCAGCAGCTTAGAGGCCGGGGGGTATGAGACCCAGTACTTC. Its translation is CASSLEAGGYETQYF.

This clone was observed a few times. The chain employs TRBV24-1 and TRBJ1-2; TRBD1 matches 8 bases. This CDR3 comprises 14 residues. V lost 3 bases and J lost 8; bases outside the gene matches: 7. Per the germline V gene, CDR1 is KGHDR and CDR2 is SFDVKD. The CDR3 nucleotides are TGTGCCACCAGTGATCCAGGGGGCGCGAAGGGCTACACCTTC. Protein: CATSDPGGAKGYTF.

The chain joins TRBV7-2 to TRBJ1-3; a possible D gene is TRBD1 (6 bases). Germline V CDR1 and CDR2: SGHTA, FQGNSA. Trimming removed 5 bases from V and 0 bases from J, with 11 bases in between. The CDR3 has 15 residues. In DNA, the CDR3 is TGTGCCAGCAGCCGGGACATTCACTCTGGAAACACCATATATTTT. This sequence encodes CASSRDIHSGNTIYF.

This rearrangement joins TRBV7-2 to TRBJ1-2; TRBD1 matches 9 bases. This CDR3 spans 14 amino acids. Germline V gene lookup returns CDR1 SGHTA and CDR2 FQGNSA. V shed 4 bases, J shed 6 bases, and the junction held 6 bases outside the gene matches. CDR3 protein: CASSYQQGADGYTF. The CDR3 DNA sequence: TGTGCCAGCAGCTACCAACAGGGGGCCGATGGCTACACCTTC.

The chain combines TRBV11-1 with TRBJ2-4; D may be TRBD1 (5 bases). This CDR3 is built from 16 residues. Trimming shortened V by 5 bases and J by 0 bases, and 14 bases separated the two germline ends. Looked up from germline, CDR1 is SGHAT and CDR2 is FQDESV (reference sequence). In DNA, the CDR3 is TGTGCCAGCAGCGAAGGACAAGGCGGAGCCAAAAACATTCAGTACTTC. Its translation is CASSEGQGGAKNIQYF.